One sample yielded the 14 T cell receptor beta chains listed below, sequenced in a study of T-cell reconstitution after alpha-beta-depleted transplantation in children. Unique molecular identifiers featured in how the TCRbeta library was prepared. TCRdb itself ran the PCR reads through MiXCR, one entry per CDR3 protein. The sample yields about half a million distinct CDR3 sequences, approximately 13% seen once. This material consisted of PBMCs from the stem cell graft donor, taken from the stem cell graft. The receptor source for this set is a human donor who donated a stem cell graft to a child with combined immunodeficiency.

This clonotype was counted ten times or more. V and J are TRBV5-1 and TRBJ2-7; 7 nucleotides align to TRBD1. The CDR3 consists of 14 residues. Trimming took 2 bases from V and 6 from J; bases not matched to a gene: 8. Germline V gene sequence: CDR1 SGHRS, CDR2 YFSETQ. The CDR3 sequence: CASSFTGQALEQYF. The CDR3 bases are TGCGCCAGCAGCTTTACTGGACAGGCTCTCGAGCAGTACTTC.

The table lists this clonotype with many counts. V is TRBV30 and J is TRBJ2-6; maybe TRBD2 (5 bases). The CDR3 sequence is 14 residues long. Germline V CDR1 and CDR2: GTSNPN, SVGIG (reference sequence). Trimming took off 0 bases at V and 3 bases at J, with 6 bases between the two ends. The CDR3 DNA sequence: TGTGCCTGGAGTGTGAGGGTTGGGGCCAACGTCCTGACTTTC. This encodes CAWSVRVGANVLTF.

The chain employs TRBV18 and TRBJ2-3; no clear D. Germline V gene lookup returns CDR1 KGHSH and CDR2 LQKENI. The CDR3 totals 12 residues. Deletions cut 3 bases from V and 5 bases from J, with 6 bases between. The CDR3 nucleotides are TGTGCCAGCTCACCGAATGAAGATACGCAGTATTTT. It translates to CASSPNEDTQYF.

This clonotype has just a few counts. The J gene is TRBJ1-5, the V gene TRBV6-2 or TRBV6-3; D is unresolved. V shed 0 bases and J shed 6 bases, with 3 bases lying between them. Germline CDR1 reads MNHEY; CDR2 reads SVGEGT. The CDR3 extends over 12 amino acids. The CDR3 loop reads CASSYSIQPQHF. The CDR3 nucleotides are TGTGCCAGCAGTTACTCGATTCAGCCCCAGCATTTT.

This clonotype was counted between two and nine times. The chain employs TRBV7-2 and TRBJ2-7, with D tentatively TRBD1 or TRBD2 (5 bases each). The germline V gene encodes CDR1 SGHTA and CDR2 FQGNSA. This CDR3 is built from 14 residues. Trimming pared 1 base from V and 6 bases from J, leaving 13 bases between. The CDR3 loop reads CASSLVRGRVEQYF. CDR3 nucleotide sequence: TGTGCCAGCAGCTTAGTACGGGGCCGAGTCGAGCAGTACTTC.

This clonotype was picked up many times. V gene TRBV29-1 combines with J gene TRBJ1-1, with D unclear. The CDR3 is 13 amino acids. The V end was cut by 8 bases, the J end by 1 base, with 14 bases between. Germline V gene lookup returns CDR1 SQVTM and CDR2 ANQGSEA. This CDR3 is CSPRDGENTEAFF. CDR3 DNA: TGCAGCCCTAGGGATGGGGAGAACACTGAAGCTTTCTTT. The entire variable domain, with the rest obtained from reference TRBV29-1 and TRBJ1-1, is as follows: SAVISQKPSRDICQRGTSLTIQCQVDSQVTMMFWYRQQPGQSLTLIATANQGSEATYESGFVIDKFPISRPNLTFSTLTVSNMSPEDSSIYLCSPRDGENTEAFFGQGTRLTVV.

This clonotype was counted only a few times. This chain connects TRBV12-3 or TRBV12-4 to TRBJ2-7, with D tentatively TRBD1 (5 bases). This CDR3 is built from 14 residues. V lost 5 bases and J 2 bases, leaving 13 bases between the germline ends. This chain's CDR3 is CASSHRQKPYEQYF. The DNA of the CDR3 is TGTGCCAGCAGTCACCGACAGAAACCCTACGAGCAGTACTTC.

This clonotype was picked up many times. V gene TRBV5-1 combines with J gene TRBJ2-5, with D perhaps matching TRBD1 (5 bases). From germline, CDR1 is SGHRS and CDR2 YFSETQ. The CDR3 length is 15 residues. The ends were cut back, 3 bases at V and 5 bases at J, with 17 bases in the middle. CDR3 coding DNA: TGCGCCAGCAGCTGGGCAGGGTCTCAGGCGGAGACCCAGTACTTC. It specifies CASSWAGSQAETQYF.

The chain employs TRBV5-1 and TRBJ2-3; 13 nucleotides match TRBD2. Trimming took 0 bases from V and 5 from J; bases not matched to a gene: 3. The germline V gene encodes CDR1 SGHRS and CDR2 YFSETQ. CDR3 size: 16 residues. The CDR3: CASSLGLAGGVDTQYF. CDR3 DNA: TGCGCCAGCAGCTTGGGACTAGCGGGAGGAGTAGATACGCAGTATTTT.

This clonotype was detected many times. The gene calls are TRBV18 and TRBJ2-7; 7 bases agree with TRBD1. Germline assignment: CDR1 KGHSH and CDR2 LQKENI. This CDR3 has 15 residues. V shed 3 bases, J shed 4 bases, and the junction held 9 bases outside the gene matches. CDR3 nucleotide sequence: TGTGCCAGCTCACCCACGGCAGGGGGAGATTACGAGCAGTACTTC. Translating gives CASSPTAGGDYEQYF.

This clonotype appeared many times. The J gene is TRBJ2-1, the V gene TRBV6-2 or TRBV6-3; 7 bases agree with TRBD2. Germline lookup yields CDR1 MNHEY and CDR2 SVGEGT. This CDR3 region has 17 residues. The J segment lost 8 bases and the V segment lost 4 bases, leaving 17 bases of the junction unmatched. CDR3 amino acids: CASSFITTSPLRYEQFF. For the CDR3, the DNA is TGTGCCAGCAGTTTCATCACGACTAGCCCCCTTCGGTATGAGCAGTTCTTC.

The V and J genes are TRBV7-9 and TRBJ2-5; 11 nucleotides agree with TRBD1. Germline values: CDR1 SEHNR, CDR2 FQNEAQ (reference sequence). There are 14 residues in the CDR3. V shed 5 bases, J shed 4 bases, and the junction held 3 bases outside the gene matches. The CDR3 nucleotides read TGTGCCAGCAGCATTGGGACAGGGGGAGAGACCCAGTACTTC. Protein product: CASSIGTGGETQYF.

In this sample, this clonotype turned up many times. The chain is built from TRBV12-3 or TRBV12-4 and TRBJ2-1; TRBD2 matches 9 bases. V lost 7 bases, J lost 2 bases, and 3 bases stayed unmatched. The CDR3 extends over 14 amino acids. CDR3 residues: CASTAGGPYNEQFF. The CDR3 DNA follows: TGTGCCAGCACCGCGGGAGGGCCCTACAATGAGCAGTTCTTC.

This clonotype was seen a few times. J is TRBJ2-7 and V is TRBV10-3; D remains ambiguous. CDR1 and CDR2 (germline): ENHRY, SYGVKD. The V end was cut by 8 bases, the J end by 2 bases, with 19 bases between. The CDR3 is 15 amino acids. For the CDR3, the DNA is TGTGCCATCGGTCGGTATTTTCCGGTCCCCTACGAGCAGTACTTC. Its protein is CAIGRYFPVPYEQYF.